The T cell receptor beta chain described here comes from a study of cytomegalovirus exposure and HLA in healthy donors. General study results and limits: In a later analysis, across HLA loci, associated TCR counts were highest for DRB1, lowest for HLA-C.

With 60 Vbeta and 13 Jbeta primers, the PCR was carried out. Clones were read by immunoSEQ multiplex PCR, and TCRdb kept only the in-frame ones, dropping some. This repertoire shows 35,000 to 45,000 clones, roughly half found once; its top ten account for approximately 5.5%. Points on this clone: Antigen: not known.

Trimming cost V 4 bases and J 6 bases, with 10 bases left between them. CDR3 size: 12 residues. Germline V gene lookup returns CDR1 SGHRS and CDR2 YFSETQ. This receptor was identified in a man in his sixties in good health and CMV-seronegative. J is TRBJ1-1 and V is TRBV5-1; D might be TRBD1 (6 bases). The sample was PBMCs. The CDR3 DNA sequence: TGCGCCAGCAGCCGTGAGGGGGCTGAAGCTTTCTTT. It codes for CASSREGAEAFF.